This passage covers 15 T cell receptor beta chains from one sample sequenced in a study of T-cell reconstitution after alpha-beta-depleted transplantation in children listed by TCRdb under 2016. The library was produced with PCR. The sample was run on an Illumina HiSeq 2500. TCR library preparation used molecular barcoding, with unique molecular identifiers applied to normalize quantification of the TCRbeta repertoire. Clones were called with MiXCR by TCRdb after fastp trimmed the public reads at Q25, and only in-frame beta chains were retained. Identical CDR3 proteins give one entry, which carries the most common genes and DNA. For this sample there are 200,000 to 250,000 distinct CDR3 sequences; more than 20% appear just once. The ten largest account for about 5% of the sample. Taken with the paper, the label for treatment or condition translates to: allogeneic hematopoietic cell transplantation with graft depleted of TCRalphabeta T cells and CD19 B cells.

The specimen was PBMCs, mostly from graft donor cells, collected 360 days after TCRalphabeta/CD19-depleted stem cell transplant. The receptors here all came from a female patient aged 2-15 years who had a stem cell transplant for congenital amegakaryocytic thrombocytopenia, so the T cells may come from the graft donor.

The rearrangement links TRBV29-1 to TRBJ1-6, with D maybe TRBD1 (5 bases). V lost 6 bases and J lost 6, with 15 bases in between. Germline V gives CDR1 SQVTM, CDR2 ANQGSEA. The CDR3 runs to 14 residues. The CDR3 loop is CSVKQGGPNSPLHF. DNA for the CDR3: TGCAGCGTGAAGCAGGGTGGTCCTAATTCACCCCTCCACTTT.

This clonotype was seen a handful of times. The chain recombines TRBV24-1 with TRBJ2-5; D is uncertain. This CDR3 comprises 13 residues. Germline lookup yields CDR1 KGHDR and CDR2 SFDVKD. Between the trimmed V and J ends, which lost 2 bases and 5 bases, there was a span of 8 bases. The CDR3 DNA is TGTGCCACCAGTGATTCCCTTATCGAGACCCAGTACTTC. It specifies CATSDSLIETQYF.

V and J are TRBV24-1 and TRBJ2-1; a weak D match, TRBD1 (6 bases). The length of the CDR3 is 15 residues. CDR1 and CDR2 from the germline V gene are KGHDR and SFDVKD. The germline V and J ends were trimmed by 0 bases and 3 bases, with 8 bases remaining between them. DNA for the CDR3: TGTGCCACCAGTGATTTGATAGGGGGCTACAATGAGCAGTTCTTC. It encodes CATSDLIGGYNEQFF.

The rearrangement joins TRBV12-3 or TRBV12-4 to TRBJ2-1; 8 bases are a match to TRBD2. V dropped 6 bases and J dropped 6; count of bases not matched to a gene: 7. The CDR3 has 14 amino acids. CDR3 in amino acids: CASSSGLVGNEQFF. In DNA form, the CDR3 reads TGTGCCAGCAGCTCGGGACTAGTGGGCAATGAGCAGTTCTTC.

This clonotype was seen only a few times. The chain joins TRBV12-3 or TRBV12-4 to TRBJ1-6, with a tentative D call TRBD1 (6 bases). CDR3 length: 14 amino acids. The V and J ends lost 4 bases and 7 bases respectively, with 11 bases between them. Here the CDR3 DNA reads TGTGCCAGCAGTTCTCAGGGGTGGAATTCACCCCTCCACTTT. Protein: CASSSQGWNSPLHF.

The chain carries TRBV3-1 and TRBJ2-1; 7 positions match TRBD1. Germline V gene data show CDR1 as LGHDT and CDR2 as YNNKEL (reference sequence). This CDR3 region has 19 residues. The V segment lost 1 base and the J segment 0 bases; nucleotides outside the gene matches: 12. The CDR3 DNA is TGTGCCAGCAGCCAAGGCAGGACAGGCTTATCTGGCTCCTACAATGAGCAGTTCTTC. This encodes CASSQGRTGLSGSYNEQFF.

This clonotype was recorded a few times. The chain combines TRBV7-2 with TRBJ2-3, with D unresolved. The CDR3 contains 14 residues. V was cut by 3 bases and J by 1 base, with 8 bases left in between. Germline V gives CDR1 SGHTA, CDR2 FQGNSA. The chain's CDR3 is CASSFISGTDTQYF. Here the CDR3 DNA reads TGTGCCAGCAGCTTTATATCAGGCACAGATACGCAGTATTTT.

The rearrangement links TRBV2 to TRBJ2-1; TRBD2 matches at 10 bases. This CDR3 has 14 amino acids. Trimming at V came to 3 bases and at J to 6 bases, leaving 2 bases not matched to a gene. In germline, CDR1 is SNHLY, CDR2 FYNNEI. The CDR3 reads CASSEGLAFNEQFF. CDR3 DNA sequence: TGTGCCAGCAGTGAGGGACTAGCGTTCAATGAGCAGTTCTTC.

This clonotype showed up many times. The CDR3 region is CASSWDATDTQYF. The CDR3, as DNA: TGTGCCAGCAGTTGGGACGCCACAGATACGCAGTATTTT. The chain uses TRBV12-3 or TRBV12-4 and TRBJ2-3; D could derive from TRBD1 or TRBD2 (5 bases each). CDR3 length: 13 residues. V gave up 4 bases and J gave up 2 bases, with 7 bases separating them.

This clonotype was recorded at least ten times. V and J are TRBV12-3 or TRBV12-4 and TRBJ1-1; 8 bases match TRBD1. The ends lost 5 bases at V and 3 bases at J; junction bases unmatched: 2. The CDR3 sequence is 13 residues long. CDR3 amino acids: CASSLDRDTEAFF. For the CDR3, the DNA is TGTGCCAGCAGTCTGGACAGGGACACTGAAGCTTTCTTT.

This clonotype was seen more than once but under ten times. This sequence joins TRBV4-2 and TRBJ2-7; 12 bases are a match to TRBD1. The germline gives CDR1 LGHNA, CDR2 YNFKEQ. The length of the CDR3 is 16 residues. After removal of 3 bases from V and 6 bases from J, the junction contained 9 bases not matched to a gene. DNA of the CDR3: TGTGCCAGCAGCCAGGGGACAGGGGGCTTATTTTTCGAGCAGTACTTC. Its translation is CASSQGTGGLFFEQYF.

The chain combines TRBV2 with TRBJ2-3; weak D call: TRBD2 (6 bases). Trimming shortened V by 2 bases and J by 4 bases, and 13 bases separated the two germline ends. Germline CDR1 is SNHLY and CDR2 is FYNNEI. CDR3 size: 15 residues. In DNA form, the CDR3 reads TGTGCCAGCAGTGAATTACTAGCAGCTCCAGATACGCAGTATTTT. Its protein is CASSELLAAPDTQYF.

This chain uses TRBV28 with TRBJ2-7; 9 bases fit TRBD1. The CDR3 contains 15 residues. V shed 0 bases, J shed 5 bases, and the junction held 5 bases outside the gene matches. From germline, CDR1 is MDHEN and CDR2 SYDVKM. CDR3 sequence: CASSLWDRGFDEQYF. As DNA, the CDR3 is TGTGCCAGCAGTTTATGGGACAGGGGCTTCGACGAGCAGTACTTC.

The chain joins TRBV29-1 to TRBJ2-5; D tentatively reads TRBD1 or TRBD2 (5 bases each). The germline V gene encodes CDR1 SQVTM and CDR2 ANQGSEA. CDR3 length: 12 residues. V shed 7 bases and J shed 4 bases, with 13 bases lying between them. The CDR3 bases are TGCAGCGAACTGGGGGAAAGAGAGACCCAGTACTTC. It encodes CSELGERETQYF.

V is TRBV2 and J is TRBJ2-2; D gene uncertain. Germline assignment: CDR1 SNHLY and CDR2 FYNNEI. Deletions cut 10 bases from V and 3 bases from J, with 15 bases between. This CDR3 contains 14 residues. The CDR3 protein is CATRLDTHTGELFF. The CDR3 coding sequence is TGTGCCACCCGGTTAGACACCCACACCGGGGAGCTGTTTTTT. Drawing the rest from reference TRBV2 and TRBJ2-2, the complete variable domain is EPEVTQTPSHQVTQMGQEVILRCVPISNHLYFYWYRQILGQKVEFLVSFYNNEISEKSEIFDDQFSVERPDGSNFTLKIRSTKLEDSAMYFCATRLDTHTGELFFGEGSRLTVL.